The next 17 T cell receptor beta chains were all read from a single sample in a study of monozygotic twins with inflammatory bowel disease. No DNA is given; TCRdb re-called the 5' RACE reads and lists each CDR3 protein once. The sample table sets out more than 95,000 distinct CDR3 sequences. The sequencing sample was made of blood. These receptors were obtained from a human donor with ulcerative colitis or Crohn's disease, or a healthy co-twin of an affected twin (not recorded which).

The chain combines TRBV20-1 with TRBJ2-2. Germline CDR1 and CDR2: DFQATT and SNEGSKA (reference sequence). The CDR3 loop spans 14 amino acids. CDR3 sequence reads: CSARVRANTGELFF.

The CDR3 spells CAISERDIAGKAFF. V gene TRBV10-3 combines with J gene TRBJ1-1. In germline, CDR1 is ENHRY, CDR2 SYGVKD. CDR3 length: 14 amino acids.

This chain joins TRBV10-3 and TRBJ1-1; absent DNA, TCRdb's TRBD1 call cannot be checked. The CDR3 is 16 residues long. CDR1 and CDR2 (germline): ENHRY, SYGVKD. CDR3 sequence: CAISRTGILGNTEAFF.

The V and J genes are TRBV6-2 or TRBV6-3 and TRBJ2-7; the TCRdb call, TRBD2, lacks DNA for checking. Germline CDR1 reads MNHEY; CDR2 reads SVGEGT. This CDR3 spans 15 amino acids. The CDR3 sequence is CASSRLAGNSYEQYF.

The chain joins TRBV28 to TRBJ2-7. The CDR3 has 14 residues. CDR1 is MDHEN and CDR2 is SYDVKM in the germline V gene. CDR3 protein: CASSSSVERDEQYF.

V usage is TRBV4-1 and J usage is TRBJ2-3; no DNA is available, so the TRBD1 call from TCRdb remains unchecked. The germline CDR1 and CDR2 sequences are MGHRA and YSYEKL. The CDR3 sequence is 17 residues long. CDR3 amino acids: CASSQVIRTASTDTQYF.

The rearrangement links TRBV5-4 to TRBJ1-3; the D call of TRBD1 rests on TCRdb alone, since no DNA is present to check it. The CDR3 length is 15 residues. Per the germline V gene, CDR1 is SGHNT and CDR2 is YYREEE (reference sequence). The CDR3 here is CASSPGPSSGNTIYF.

This chain links TRBV4-1 with TRBJ2-1; there is no DNA to check the TCRdb D call of TRBD2. The CDR3 extends over 15 amino acids. Per the germline V gene, CDR1 is MGHRA and CDR2 is YSYEKL. The CDR3 sequence is CASSQPGARELGQFF.

The J gene is TRBJ1-5, the V gene TRBV20-1; no DNA is available, so the TRBD1 call from TCRdb remains unchecked. Germline assignment: CDR1 DFQATT and CDR2 SNEGSKA (reference sequence). CDR3 length equals 13 residues. CDR3 loop: CSAGQGVDQPQHF.

This chain uses TRBV7-9 with TRBJ2-1; the D gene TCRdb calls, TRBD1, cannot be checked with no DNA. Germline V gene lookup returns CDR1 SEHNR and CDR2 FQNEAQ (reference sequence). This CDR3 is built from 14 residues. The CDR3 here is CASSSGDGYNEQFF.

The chain joins TRBV7-2 to TRBJ1-5; TCRdb's D call of TRBD1 is untestable without DNA. The CDR3 spans 13 residues. Per the germline V gene, CDR1 is SGHTA and CDR2 is FQGNSA. The CDR3 spells CASSWTGDQPQHF.

J is TRBJ2-4 and V is TRBV5-5. Germline CDR1 reads SGHKS; CDR2 reads YYEKEE (reference sequence). The CDR3 sequence is 15 residues long. This CDR3 reads CASSQEPLAKNIQYF.

The chain recombines TRBV20-1 with TRBJ2-7; TCRdb indicates TRBD2, and absent DNA this call remains unverified. CDR1 DFQATT and CDR2 SNEGSKA come from the germline V gene (reference sequence). CDR3 length equals 14 residues. The CDR3 reads CSARGLAGAYEQYF.

The rearrangement uses TRBV5-1 and TRBJ2-7; TCRdb indicates TRBD2, and absent DNA this call remains unverified. The CDR3 runs 14 residues. The germline V gene encodes CDR1 SGHRS and CDR2 YFSETQ. CDR3 loop: CASSTGLAGGEQYF.

The chain is built from TRBV28 and TRBJ2-1; no DNA is available, so the TRBD1 call from TCRdb remains unchecked. This CDR3 spans 13 amino acids. Germline loops: CDR1 MDHEN, CDR2 SYDVKM. This CDR3 reads CASSASQGNEQFF.

V gene TRBV30 combines with J gene TRBJ2-1; TCRdb selects TRBD1, and the lack of DNA leaves this call unchecked. In germline, CDR1 is GTSNPN, CDR2 SVGIG (reference sequence). This CDR3 comprises 14 residues. The CDR3: CAWNKDRGENEQFF.

The V call is TRBV3-1, the J call TRBJ2-3; TCRdb picks TRBD2, but there is no DNA to check that call. This CDR3 is built from 13 residues. Germline V gives CDR1 LGHDT, CDR2 YNNKEL (reference sequence). The chain's CDR3 is CASQLAGSDTQYF.